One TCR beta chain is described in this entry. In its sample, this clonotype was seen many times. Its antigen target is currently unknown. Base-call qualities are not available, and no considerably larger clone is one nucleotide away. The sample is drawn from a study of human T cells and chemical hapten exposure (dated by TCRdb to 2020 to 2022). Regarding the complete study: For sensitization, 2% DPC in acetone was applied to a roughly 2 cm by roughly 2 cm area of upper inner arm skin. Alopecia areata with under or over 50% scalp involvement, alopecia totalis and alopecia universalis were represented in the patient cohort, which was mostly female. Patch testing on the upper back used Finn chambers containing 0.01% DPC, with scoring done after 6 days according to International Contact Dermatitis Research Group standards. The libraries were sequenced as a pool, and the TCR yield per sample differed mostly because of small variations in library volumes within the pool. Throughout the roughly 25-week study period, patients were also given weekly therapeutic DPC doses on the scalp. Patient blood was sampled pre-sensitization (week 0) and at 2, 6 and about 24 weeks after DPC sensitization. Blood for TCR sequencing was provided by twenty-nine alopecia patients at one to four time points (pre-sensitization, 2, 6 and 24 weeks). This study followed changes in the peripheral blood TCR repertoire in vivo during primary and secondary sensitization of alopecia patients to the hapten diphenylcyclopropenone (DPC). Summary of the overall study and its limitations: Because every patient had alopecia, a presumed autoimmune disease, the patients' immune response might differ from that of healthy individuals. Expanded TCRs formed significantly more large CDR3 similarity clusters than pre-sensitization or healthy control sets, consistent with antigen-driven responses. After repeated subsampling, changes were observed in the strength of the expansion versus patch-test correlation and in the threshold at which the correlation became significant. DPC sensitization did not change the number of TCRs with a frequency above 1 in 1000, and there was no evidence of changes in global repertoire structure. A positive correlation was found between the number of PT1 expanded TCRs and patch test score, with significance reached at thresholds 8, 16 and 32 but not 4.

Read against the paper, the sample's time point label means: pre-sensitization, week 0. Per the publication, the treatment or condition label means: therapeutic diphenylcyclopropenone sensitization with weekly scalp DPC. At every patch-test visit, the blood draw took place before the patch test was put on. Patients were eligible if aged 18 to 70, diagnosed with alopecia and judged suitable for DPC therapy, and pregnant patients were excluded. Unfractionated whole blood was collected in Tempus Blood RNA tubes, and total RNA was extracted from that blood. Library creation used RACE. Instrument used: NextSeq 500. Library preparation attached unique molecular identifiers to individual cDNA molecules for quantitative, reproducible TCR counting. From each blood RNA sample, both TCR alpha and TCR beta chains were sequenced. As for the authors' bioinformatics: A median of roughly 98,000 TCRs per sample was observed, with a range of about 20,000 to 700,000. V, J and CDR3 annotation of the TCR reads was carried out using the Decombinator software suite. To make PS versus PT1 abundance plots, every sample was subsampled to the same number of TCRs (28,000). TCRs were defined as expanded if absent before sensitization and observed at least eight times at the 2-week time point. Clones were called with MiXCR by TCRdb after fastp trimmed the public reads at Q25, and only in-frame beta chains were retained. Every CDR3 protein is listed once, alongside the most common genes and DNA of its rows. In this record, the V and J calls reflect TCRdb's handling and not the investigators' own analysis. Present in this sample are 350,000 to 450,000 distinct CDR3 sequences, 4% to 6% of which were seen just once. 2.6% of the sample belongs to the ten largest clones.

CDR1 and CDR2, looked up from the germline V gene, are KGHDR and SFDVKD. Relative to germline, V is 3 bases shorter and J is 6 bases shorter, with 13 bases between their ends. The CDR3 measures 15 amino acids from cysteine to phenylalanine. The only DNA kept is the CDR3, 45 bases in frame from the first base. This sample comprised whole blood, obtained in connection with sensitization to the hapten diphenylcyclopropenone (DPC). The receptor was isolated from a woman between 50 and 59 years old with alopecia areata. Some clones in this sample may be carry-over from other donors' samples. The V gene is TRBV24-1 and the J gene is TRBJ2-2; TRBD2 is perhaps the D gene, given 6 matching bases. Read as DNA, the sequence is TGTGCCACCAGTGATATCGGAACGGGAGCCGGGGAGCTGTTTTTT. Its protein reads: CATSDIGTGAGELFF.